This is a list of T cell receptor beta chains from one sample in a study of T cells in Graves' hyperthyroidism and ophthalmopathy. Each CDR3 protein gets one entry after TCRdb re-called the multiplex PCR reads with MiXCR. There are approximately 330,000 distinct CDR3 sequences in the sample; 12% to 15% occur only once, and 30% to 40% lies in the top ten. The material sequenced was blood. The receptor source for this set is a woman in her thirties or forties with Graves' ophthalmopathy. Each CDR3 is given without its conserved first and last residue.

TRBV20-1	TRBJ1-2	SARSAQYYGYT
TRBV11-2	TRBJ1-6	ASSLVVNSPLH
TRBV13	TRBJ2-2	ASSPRTSGRAGELF
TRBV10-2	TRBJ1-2	ASSEQGAYGYT
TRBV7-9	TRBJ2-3	ASSLDGLATDTQY
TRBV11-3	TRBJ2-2	ASSLAATGELF
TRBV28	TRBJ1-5	ASSLPPPGNQPQH
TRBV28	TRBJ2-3	ASSLEGGGTDTQY
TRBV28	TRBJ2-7	ASKFFGDSYEQY
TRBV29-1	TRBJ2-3	SVGIATAGDTQY
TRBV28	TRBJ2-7	ASNPTAQGATYEQY
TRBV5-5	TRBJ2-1	ASSLGGTSGYNEQF
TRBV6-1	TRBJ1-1	ASTLRTGGNTEAF
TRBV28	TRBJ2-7	ASLPGHGAYEQY
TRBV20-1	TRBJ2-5	STARSQETQY
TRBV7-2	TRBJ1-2	ASSPAGGGRYGYGYT
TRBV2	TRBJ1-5	ASSGTGGAQH
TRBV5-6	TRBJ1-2	ASSLAGIPTYGYT
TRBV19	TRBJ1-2	ASSVPRGPHYGYT
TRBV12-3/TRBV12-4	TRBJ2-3	ASGRLDTDTQY
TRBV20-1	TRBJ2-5	SALKTGVRRQETQY
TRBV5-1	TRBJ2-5	ASSNPGTGIAETQY
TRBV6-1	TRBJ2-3	ASSEKRGGLAQY
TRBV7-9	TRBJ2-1	ASSLGTSLEQF
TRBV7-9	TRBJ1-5	ASSSGGDRGSQPQH
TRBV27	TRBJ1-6	ASRKQGKNNSPLH